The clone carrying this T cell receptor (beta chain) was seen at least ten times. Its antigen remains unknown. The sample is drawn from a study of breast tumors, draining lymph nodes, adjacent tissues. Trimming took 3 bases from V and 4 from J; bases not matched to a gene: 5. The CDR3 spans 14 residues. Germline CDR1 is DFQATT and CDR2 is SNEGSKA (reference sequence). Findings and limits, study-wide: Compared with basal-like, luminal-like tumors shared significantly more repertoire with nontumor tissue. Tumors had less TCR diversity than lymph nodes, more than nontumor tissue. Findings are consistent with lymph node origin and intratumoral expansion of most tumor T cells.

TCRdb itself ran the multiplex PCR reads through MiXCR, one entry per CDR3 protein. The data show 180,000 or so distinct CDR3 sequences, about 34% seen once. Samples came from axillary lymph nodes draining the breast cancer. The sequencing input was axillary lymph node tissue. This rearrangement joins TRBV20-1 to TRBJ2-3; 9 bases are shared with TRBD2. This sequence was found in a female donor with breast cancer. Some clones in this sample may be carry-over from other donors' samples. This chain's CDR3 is CSARRGGLADTQYF. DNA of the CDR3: TGCAGTGCTAGGCGGGGGGGTTTGGCAGATACGCAGTATTTT.